The 10 T cell receptor beta chains reported below all come from one sample, sequenced in a study of blood T cell repertoires in COVID-19. Sequencing used immunoSEQ multiplex PCR; TCRdb keeps in-frame clones, though not all of them. The table shows around 300,000 clones, with roughly 90% occurring only once. The sequenced sample consisted of PBMCs or T cells enriched from blood (not recorded which). All receptors come from a woman under 30 with acute COVID-19.

This rearrangement joins TRBV6-5 to TRBJ2-5; 7 bases are a match to TRBD2. CDR3 length equals 13 residues. With 6 bases clipped from V and 2 bases from J, the junction kept 3 bases outside the gene matches. CDR1 MNHEY and CDR2 SVGAGI come from the germline V gene. Here the CDR3 reads CASSKAGQETQYF. CDR3 DNA sequence: TGTGCCAGCAGCAAAGCGGGACAAGAGACCCAGTACTTC.

A single count supports this clone. The rearrangement links TRBV5-1 to TRBJ1-6; D is possibly TRBD1 (6 bases). This CDR3 has 14 residues. Germline V gene lookup returns CDR1 SGHRS and CDR2 YFSETQ. Deletions cut 5 bases from V and 7 bases from J, with 13 bases between. The CDR3 nucleotides are TGCGCCAGCAGGTCAGGGGATTCCAATTCACCCCTCCACTTT. Residues: CASRSGDSNSPLHF.

This clone has just a few counts. V usage is TRBV19 and J usage is TRBJ1-4; TRBD1 is a possible D gene (5 bases). Trimming removed 5 bases from V and 5 bases from J, with 12 bases in between. Per germline, CDR1 LNHDA and CDR2 SQIVND (reference sequence). This CDR3 is 14 amino acids long. This CDR3 is CASSADSLNEKLFF. CDR3 sequence (DNA): TGTGCCAGTAGTGCTGACAGCCTAAATGAAAAACTGTTTTTT.

CDR3 nucleotide sequence: TGTGCCTGGATGCCGGACTACAGCTCTGGAAACACCATATATTTT. Amino acids: CAWMPDYSSGNTIYF. The chain is built from TRBV30 and TRBJ1-3; D is uncertain. The germline V gene has CDR1 GTSNPN and CDR2 SVGIG (reference sequence). V was shortened by 4 bases and J by 0 bases, with 13 bases between the two germline ends. This CDR3 has 15 amino acids.

About this clone itself: The sample has other DNA sequences that encode this CDR3 too. The rearrangement links TRBV28 to TRBJ1-5, with D perhaps matching TRBD1 (6 bases). The germline V gene has CDR1 MDHEN and CDR2 SYDVKM. Trimming shortened V by 6 bases and J by 6 bases, and 9 bases separated the two germline ends. The CDR3 runs to 12 residues. CDR3 bases: TGTGCCAGCAGCCTAGGGGGTCAGCCCCAGCATTTT. Translated, it gives CASSLGGQPQHF.

This CDR3 is CASKLSGSRVGETQYF. In DNA, the CDR3 is TGTGCCAGCAAGCTCTCCGGGAGCCGTGTCGGGGAGACCCAGTACTTC. J is TRBJ2-5 and V is TRBV28; D is possibly TRBD2 (6 bases). Germline CDR1 reads MDHEN; CDR2 reads SYDVKM. This CDR3 has 16 residues. Trimming left V 7 bases short and J 5 bases short, with 23 bases between.

This clone was picked up one time. DNA for the CDR3: TGTGCCAGCAGCCCGGGCCTTGGACAGGGGGGGAGCAATCAGCCCCAGCATTTT. This translates into CASSPGLGQGGSNQPQHF. V gene TRBV28 combines with J gene TRBJ1-5; 10 bases are a match to TRBD1. Germline CDR1 MDHEN, CDR2 SYDVKM. The CDR3 is made up of 18 amino acids. J lost 1 base, V lost 6 bases, and 12 bases had no gene match.

J is TRBJ1-2 and V is TRBV4-1, with TRBD1 as a possible D gene (6 bases). Germline values: CDR1 MGHRA, CDR2 YSYEKL. This CDR3 has 16 amino acids. V was shortened by 0 bases and J by 5 bases, with 16 bases between the two germline ends. The DNA of the CDR3 is TGCGCCAGCAGCCAAGACCTACCTGAGGGGGTTTATGGCTACACCTTC. This translates into CASSQDLPEGVYGYTF.

In its sample, this clone was seen once. This chain uses TRBV27 with TRBJ1-1, with 8 bases lining up with TRBD1. Germline V gene data show CDR1 as MNHEY and CDR2 as SMNVEV (reference sequence). The CDR3 is 19 amino acids. The ends lost 8 bases at V and 1 base at J; junction bases unmatched: 21. In DNA, the CDR3 is TGTGCCAGCGGTTACACAGGGGGAGTTATCTTAGGGAGGAACACTGAAGCTTTCTTT. This encodes CASGYTGGVILGRNTEAFF.

This chain joins TRBV5-1 and TRBJ2-7; a possible D gene is TRBD2 (8 bases). The CDR3 runs 14 residues. The germline CDR1 and CDR2 sequences are SGHRS and YFSETQ. Trimming took off 6 bases at V and 4 bases at J, with 17 bases between the two ends. The CDR3 coding sequence is TGCGCCAGCACGGCCCGGGAGGGGGCATACGAGCAGTACTTC. This codes for CASTAREGAYEQYF.